This TCR beta chain was found in a study of shared clonotypes between healthy human individuals. Study-wide context: CD4 naive and memory got three plates each, CD8 naive two, CD8 memory one.

Measured with immunoSEQ multiplex PCR; TCRdb has only the in-frame clones, and not every one. The sample has roughly 2.5 million clones; 90% to 95% are singletons. This clone has just one count. The antigen is unknown. The germline V and J ends were trimmed by 7 bases and 2 bases, with 18 bases remaining between them. The germline V gene has CDR1 SNHLY and CDR2 FYNNEI. The CDR3 consists of 15 residues. Findings and limits, study-wide: Clonotype sharing among donors was thought likely to change with sequencing depth. Relative to clonotypes present in all four donors, those not shared had lower generation probabilities.

This chain joins TRBV2 and TRBJ2-7; a weak D match, TRBD1 (6 bases). Material for sequencing was naive CD4+ T cells sorted from blood. Subset specified: CD45RA+ positively selected. The clonotype originates from a man younger than 35 in good health. CDR3 nucleotides: TGTGCCAGCACTTTAGGGGGACGGTCAACCTACGAGCAGTACTTC. Encoded protein: CASTLGGRSTYEQYF.